This entry describes one T cell receptor (beta chain). Its antigen is not identified. The assay was immunoSEQ multiplex PCR, and TCRdb's table has in-frame clones only and misses some. The data hold 35,000 to 50,000 clones, with 90% to 95% observed a single time. Trimming pared 0 bases from V and 0 bases from J, leaving 6 bases between. CDR1 MNHEY and CDR2 SVGAGI come from the germline V gene. The CDR3 contains 15 residues. The sample comes from a study of graft-versus-host responses after intestinal transplantation. General study findings and limits: The marrow of recipients harbored GvH clones, and ileum or blood showed some of them first.

The TCR comes from a human donor who was the organ donor for an intestinal transplant. Sequenced material: unstimulated CD8+ T cells sorted from spleen or lymph node cells, taken before transplant. The genes are TRBV6-5 and TRBJ2-4; D remains unclear. The CDR3 bases are TGTGCCAGCAGTTACTCGATAGTAGCCAAAAACATTCAGTACTTC. This sequence encodes CASSYSIVAKNIQYF.